The 6 T cell receptor beta chains below were found in one sample sequenced in a study of T cell repertoires in aging, cancer and after chemotherapy. TCR beta rearrangements were amplified from peripheral blood genomic DNA. A mixed TRB-A/B primer pool amplified rearranged TRB by multiplex touch-down PCR. TCRdb reprocessed the multiplex PCR reads with MiXCR, giving one entry per CDR3 protein. Of approximately 6,100 distinct CDR3 sequences detected, roughly 40% appear once; the ten largest clones hold around half. Specimen: blood. The receptors originated from a human donor with a blood cancer.

For this clonotype: No conserved phenylalanine or tryptophan ends this CDR3, so it is likely a read error. This rearrangement joins TRBV29-1 to TRBJ2-7, with 11 bases identical to TRBD1. Unmatched junction bases numbered 5, after V lost 6 bases and J lost 4 bases. CDR3 length: 13 residues. Germline CDR1 and CDR2: SQVTM and ANQGSEA. This CDR3 is CSVRTGGLYEQYL. The CDR3 DNA reads as TGCAGCGTCCGGACAGGGGGCCTATACGAGCAGTACTTA.

This chain uses TRBV20-1 with TRBJ2-7, with a tentative D call TRBD1 (6 bases). CDR1 is DFQATT and CDR2 is SNEGSKA in the germline V gene (reference sequence). Trimming left V 0 bases short and J 0 bases short, with 15 bases between. The CDR3 length is 16 residues. The CDR3 bases are TGCAGTGCTAGAGATCAGACAGGATTGGGCTCCTACGAGCAGTACTTC. It specifies CSARDQTGLGSYEQYF.

This clonotype occurred a few times. This chain uses TRBV11-1 with TRBJ2-6; D unclear. The V gene's germline CDR1 is SGHAT and CDR2 FQDESV (reference sequence). V was cut by 4 bases and J by 6 bases, with 7 bases left in between. This CDR3 is built from 13 residues. The CDR3 sequence: CASSSRKANVLTF. DNA for the CDR3: TGTGCCAGCAGCTCGAGGAAGGCCAACGTCCTGACTTTC.

In its sample, this clonotype was seen a few times. The chain carries TRBV6-2 or TRBV6-3 and TRBJ2-1, with 7 nucleotides matching TRBD2. Germline trimming cut 2 bases from V and 2 bases from J; bases unmatched to any gene: 0. The CDR3 covers 14 residues. Germline V gives CDR1 MNHEY, CDR2 SVGEGT. CDR3 in amino acids: CASSYSGAYNEQFF. The CDR3 bases are TGTGCCAGCAGTTACAGCGGGGCCTACAATGAGCAGTTCTTC.

The V gene is TRBV5-4, the J gene TRBJ2-1, with a tentative D call TRBD1 (5 bases). The CDR3 has 13 residues. V gave up 5 bases and J gave up 3 bases, with 9 bases separating them. The V gene's germline CDR1 is SGHNT and CDR2 YYREEE (reference sequence). The CDR3 region is CASRLDSYNEQFF. CDR3 nucleotides: TGTGCCAGCAGGCTTGACAGCTACAATGAGCAGTTCTTC.

Regarding this clonotype: At one boundary the junction diverges from the germline segment, which might be a read error. The chain joins TRBV20-1 to TRBJ2-5, with a tentative D call TRBD2 (5 bases). The CDR3 is 15 amino acids. Germline assignment: CDR1 DFQATT and CDR2 SNEGSKA (reference sequence). The DNA of the CDR3 is TGCAGCCCCGGCGGGTTAGTGGGAGCTTCAGAGACCCAGTACTTT. Translated, it gives CSPGGLVGASETQYF.